This TCR beta chain is drawn from a study of blood T cells in healthy people across ages. CDR3 length equals 13 residues. Germline values: CDR1 SNHLY, CDR2 FYNNEI. Trimming shortened V by 1 base and J by 5 bases, and 9 bases separated the two germline ends. As regards this clonotype: Antigen: not known.

Next came a second PCR, run for about 6 to 12 cycles, which used a sample-barcoded 5' primer along with a J-beta primer mix. Every sample gave at least 2.5 million paired-end reads containing CDR3. MiXCR, applied by TCRdb to the 5' RACE reads, yields one record per CDR3 protein. The data show approximately 1.5 million distinct CDR3 sequences, roughly 43% seen once. Per individual sample, total RNA of at least 6 micrograms was extracted. Study-wide results and caveats: In these data, TCR beta diversity tracked strongly with naive T cell percentage.

The sample taken for sequencing was blood. This sequence was found in a woman younger than 35 in good health. The chain uses TRBV2 and TRBJ2-7; possible D gene TRBD1, 5 bases. The CDR3 bases are TGTGCCAGCAGTGAAGACAGGAACAACGAGCAGTACTTC. It codes for CASSEDRNNEQYF.